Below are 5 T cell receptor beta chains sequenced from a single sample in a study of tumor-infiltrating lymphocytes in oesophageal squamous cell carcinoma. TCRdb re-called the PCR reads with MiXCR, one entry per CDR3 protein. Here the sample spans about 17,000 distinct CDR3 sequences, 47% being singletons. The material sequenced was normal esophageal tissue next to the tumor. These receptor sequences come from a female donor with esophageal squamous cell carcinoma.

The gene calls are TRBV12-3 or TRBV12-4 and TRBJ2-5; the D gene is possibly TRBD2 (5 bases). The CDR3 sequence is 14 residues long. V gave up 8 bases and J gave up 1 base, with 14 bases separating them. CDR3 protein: CASARGFGQETQYF. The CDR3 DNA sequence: TGTGCCAGCGCCCGGGGTTTTGGCCAAGAGACCCAGTACTTC.

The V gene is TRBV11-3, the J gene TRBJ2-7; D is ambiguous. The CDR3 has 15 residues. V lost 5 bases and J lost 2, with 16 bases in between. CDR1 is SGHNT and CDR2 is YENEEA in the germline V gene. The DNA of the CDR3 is TGTGCCAGCAGCCCCGGACCGGGCACCACCTACGAGCAGTACTTC. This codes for CASSPGPGTTYEQYF.

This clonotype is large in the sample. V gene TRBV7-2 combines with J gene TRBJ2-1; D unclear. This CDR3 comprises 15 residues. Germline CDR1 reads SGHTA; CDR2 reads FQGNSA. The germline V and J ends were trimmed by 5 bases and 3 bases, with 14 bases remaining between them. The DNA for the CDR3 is TGTGCCAGCAGCCTAAATACAGATTACTACAATGAGCAGTTCTTC. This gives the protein CASSLNTDYYNEQFF.

The CDR3 bases are TGTGCCAGCAGCTTACTGGTGGTGATCACAGATACGCAGTATTTT. Its translation is CASSLLVVITDTQYF. This chain connects TRBV7-2 to TRBJ2-3; no definite D call. This CDR3 has 15 amino acids. V lost 2 bases and J lost 2, with 11 bases in between. Germline-derived CDR1 and CDR2 are SGHTA and FQGNSA.

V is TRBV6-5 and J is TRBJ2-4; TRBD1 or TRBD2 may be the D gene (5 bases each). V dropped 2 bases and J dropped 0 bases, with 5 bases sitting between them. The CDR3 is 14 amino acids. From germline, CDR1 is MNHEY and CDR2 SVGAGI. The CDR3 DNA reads TGTGCCAGCAGTTACGGGGGAGCCAAAAACATTCAGTACTTC. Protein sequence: CASSYGGAKNIQYF.